This TCR beta chain was identified in a study of cytomegalovirus exposure and HLA in healthy donors. Study results and limitations: According to an earlier analysis, most TCR beta V segments yielded productive rearrangements about 90% or about 30% of the time.

For this clone: The antigen is not known.

With 60 Vbeta and 13 Jbeta primers, the PCR was carried out. Profiled with immunoSEQ multiplex PCR; TCRdb holds only in-frame clones, not every one. The sample shows approximately 190,000 clones, 65% to 85% of them seen only once. Donors likely had unrecorded immune exposures despite being nominally healthy when sampled. The CDR3 totals 15 residues. Germline CDR1 reads LNHDA; CDR2 reads SQIVND (reference sequence). V shed 4 bases and J shed 0 bases, with 10 bases lying between them. The chain carries TRBV19 and TRBJ1-5, with D perhaps TRBD1 (5 bases). The source material was PBMCs. The receptor's source is a man aged 35 to 55 in good health and CMV-seropositive. CDR3 sequence reads: CASSTLTGSNQPQHF. The CDR3 region has the DNA TGTGCCAGTAGTACCCTCACAGGTAGCAATCAGCCCCAGCATTTT.